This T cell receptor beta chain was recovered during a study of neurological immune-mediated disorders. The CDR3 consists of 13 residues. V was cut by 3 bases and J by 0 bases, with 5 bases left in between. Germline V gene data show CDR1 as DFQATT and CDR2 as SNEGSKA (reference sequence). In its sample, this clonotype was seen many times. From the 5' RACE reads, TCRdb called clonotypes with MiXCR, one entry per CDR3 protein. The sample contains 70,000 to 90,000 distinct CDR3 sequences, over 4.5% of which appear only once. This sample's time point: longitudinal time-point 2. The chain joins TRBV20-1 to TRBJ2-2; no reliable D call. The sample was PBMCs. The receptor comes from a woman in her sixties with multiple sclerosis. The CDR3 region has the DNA TGCAGTGCTAGGAGCGCGAACACCGGGGAGCTGTTTTTT. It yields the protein CSARSANTGELFF.